The clone carrying this T cell receptor (beta chain) has at least ten counts. Its antigen is not identified. The ends were cut back, 3 bases at V and 3 bases at J, with 12 bases in the middle. The CDR3 covers 14 residues. This sample is part of a study of T cell repertoires in cytomegalovirus infection. Study-wide context: Indicated by public TCR beta signatures were CMV infection and matching HLA type. Regarding the study as a whole: HLA-C-restricted TCR beta clonotypes specific for CMV led the ex vivo response.

TCRdb independently ran MiXCR on the reads; one entry per CDR3 protein. This sample has about 890,000 distinct CDR3 sequences; roughly 30% occur once, and the top ten carry over 11%. The TCR was taken from a human donor in good health (CMV status not recorded). Some clones in this sample may be carry-over from other donors' samples. The sample in question was cultured CD8+ T cells from PBMCs, obtained from culture after CMV antigen stimulation. The chain employs TRBV12-3 or TRBV12-4 and TRBJ2-7; possible D gene TRBD2, 5 bases. The CDR3 sequence: CASSLRDSGYEQYF. The CDR3, as DNA: TGTGCCAGCAGTTTGAGGGATTCAGGCTACGAGCAGTACTTC.